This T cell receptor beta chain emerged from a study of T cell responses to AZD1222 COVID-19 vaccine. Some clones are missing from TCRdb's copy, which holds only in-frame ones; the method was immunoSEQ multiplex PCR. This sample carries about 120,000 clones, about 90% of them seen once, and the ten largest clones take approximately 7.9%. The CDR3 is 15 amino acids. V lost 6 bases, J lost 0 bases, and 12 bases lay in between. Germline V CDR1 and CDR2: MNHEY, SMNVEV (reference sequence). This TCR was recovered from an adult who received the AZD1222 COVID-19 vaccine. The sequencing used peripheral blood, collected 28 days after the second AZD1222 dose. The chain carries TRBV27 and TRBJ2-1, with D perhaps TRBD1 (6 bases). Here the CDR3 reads CASRKGQTSYNEQFF. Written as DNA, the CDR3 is TGTGCCAGCAGGAAGGGACAAACCTCCTACAATGAGCAGTTCTTC.